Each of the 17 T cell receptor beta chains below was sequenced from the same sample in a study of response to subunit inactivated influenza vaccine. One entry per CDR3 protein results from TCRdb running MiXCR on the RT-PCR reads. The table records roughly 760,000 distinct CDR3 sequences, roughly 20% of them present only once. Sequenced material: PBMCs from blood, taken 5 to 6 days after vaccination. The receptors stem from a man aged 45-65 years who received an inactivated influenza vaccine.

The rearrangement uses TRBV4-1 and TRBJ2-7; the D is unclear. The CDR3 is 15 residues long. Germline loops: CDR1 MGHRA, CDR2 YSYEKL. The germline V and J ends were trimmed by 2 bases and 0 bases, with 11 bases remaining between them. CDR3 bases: TGCGCCAGCAGCCAATTGAAATGGAGCTCCTACGAGCAGTACTTC. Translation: CASSQLKWSSYEQYF.

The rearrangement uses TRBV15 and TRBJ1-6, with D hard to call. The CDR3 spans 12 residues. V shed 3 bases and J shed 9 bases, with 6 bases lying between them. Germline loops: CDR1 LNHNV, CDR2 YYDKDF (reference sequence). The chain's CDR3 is CATSSMSSPLHF. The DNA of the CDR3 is TGTGCCACCAGCAGTATGAGTTCACCCCTCCACTTT.

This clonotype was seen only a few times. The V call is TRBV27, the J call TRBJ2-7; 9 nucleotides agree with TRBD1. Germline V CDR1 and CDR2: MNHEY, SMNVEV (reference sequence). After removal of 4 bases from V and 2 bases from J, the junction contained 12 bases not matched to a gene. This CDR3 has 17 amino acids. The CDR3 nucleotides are TGTGCCAGCAGTTGGCGCCCCCGGGACAGGGACCCCTACGAGCAGTACTTC. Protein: CASSWRPRDRDPYEQYF.

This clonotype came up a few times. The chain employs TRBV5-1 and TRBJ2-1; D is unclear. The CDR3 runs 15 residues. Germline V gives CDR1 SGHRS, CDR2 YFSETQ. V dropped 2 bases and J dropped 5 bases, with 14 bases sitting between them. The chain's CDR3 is CASSLAQGAHNEQFF. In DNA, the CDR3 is TGCGCCAGCAGCTTAGCCCAAGGTGCCCACAATGAGCAGTTCTTC.

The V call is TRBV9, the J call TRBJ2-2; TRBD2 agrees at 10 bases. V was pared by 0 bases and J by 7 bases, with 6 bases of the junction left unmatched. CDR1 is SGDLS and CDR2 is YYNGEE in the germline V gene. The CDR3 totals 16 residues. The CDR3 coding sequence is TGTGCCAGCAGCGTAGCTACTAGCGGGAAGGTCGGGGAGCTGTTTTTT. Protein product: CASSVATSGKVGELFF.

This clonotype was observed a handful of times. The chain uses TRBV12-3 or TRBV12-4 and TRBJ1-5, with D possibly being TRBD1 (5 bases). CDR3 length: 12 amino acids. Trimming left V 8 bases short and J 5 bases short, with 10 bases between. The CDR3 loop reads CASGDPYQPQHF. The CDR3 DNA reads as TGTGCCAGCGGGGACCCATATCAGCCCCAGCATTTT.

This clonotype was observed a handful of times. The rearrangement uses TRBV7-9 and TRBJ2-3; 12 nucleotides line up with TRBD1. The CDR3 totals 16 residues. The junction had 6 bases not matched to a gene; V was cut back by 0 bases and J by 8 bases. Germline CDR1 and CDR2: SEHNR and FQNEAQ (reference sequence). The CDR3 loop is CASSLARGQGAGTQYF. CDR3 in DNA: TGTGCCAGCAGCTTAGCCAGGGGACAGGGGGCCGGTACGCAGTATTTT.

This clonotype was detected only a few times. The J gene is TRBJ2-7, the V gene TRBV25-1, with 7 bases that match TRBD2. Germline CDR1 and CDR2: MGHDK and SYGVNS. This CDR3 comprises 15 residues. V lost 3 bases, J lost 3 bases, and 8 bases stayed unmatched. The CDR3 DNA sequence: TGTGCCAGCAGTGATTGGGGGACTACGAACTACGAGCAGTACTTC. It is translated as CASSDWGTTNYEQYF.

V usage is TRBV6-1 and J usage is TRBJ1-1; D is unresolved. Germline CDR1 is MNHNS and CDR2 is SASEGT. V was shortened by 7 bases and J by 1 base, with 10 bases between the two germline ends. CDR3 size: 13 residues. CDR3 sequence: CASTKQRNTEAFF. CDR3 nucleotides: TGTGCCAGCACCAAACAGAGGAACACTGAAGCTTTCTTT.

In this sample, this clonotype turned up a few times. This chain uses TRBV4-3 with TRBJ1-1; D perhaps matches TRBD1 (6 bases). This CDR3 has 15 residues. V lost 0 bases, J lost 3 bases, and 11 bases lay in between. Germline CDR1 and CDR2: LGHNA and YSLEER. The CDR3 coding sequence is TGCGCCAGCAGCCAAGATCCTCAGGGGTACACTGAAGCTTTCTTT. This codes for CASSQDPQGYTEAFF.

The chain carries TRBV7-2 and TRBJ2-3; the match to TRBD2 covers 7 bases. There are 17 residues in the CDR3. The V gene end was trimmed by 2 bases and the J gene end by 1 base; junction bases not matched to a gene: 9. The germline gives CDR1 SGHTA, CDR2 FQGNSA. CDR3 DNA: TGTGCCAGCAGCTTAAGGGGACGGAGCGGGGGCACAGATACGCAGTATTTT. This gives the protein CASSLRGRSGGTDTQYF.

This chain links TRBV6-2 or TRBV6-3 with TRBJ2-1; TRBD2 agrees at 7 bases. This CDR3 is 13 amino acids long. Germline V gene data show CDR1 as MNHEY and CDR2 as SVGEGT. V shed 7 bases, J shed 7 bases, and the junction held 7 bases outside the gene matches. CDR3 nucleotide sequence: TGTGCCAGCATTCGTAGCGGGTCGAATGAGCAGTTCTTC. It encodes CASIRSGSNEQFF.

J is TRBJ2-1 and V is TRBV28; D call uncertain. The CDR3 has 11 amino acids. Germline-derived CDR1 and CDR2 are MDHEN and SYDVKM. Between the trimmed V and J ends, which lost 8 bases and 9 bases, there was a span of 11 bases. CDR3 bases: TGTGCCAGCGGTGAGAGAATTGAGCAGTTCTTC. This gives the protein CASGERIEQFF.

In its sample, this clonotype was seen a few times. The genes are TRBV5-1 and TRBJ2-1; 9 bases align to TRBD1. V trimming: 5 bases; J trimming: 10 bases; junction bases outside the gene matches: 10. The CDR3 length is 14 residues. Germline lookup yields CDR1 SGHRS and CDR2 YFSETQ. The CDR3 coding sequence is TGCGCCAGCAGTCCGGGACAGGGTTTTATCGAGCAGTTCTTC. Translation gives CASSPGQGFIEQFF.

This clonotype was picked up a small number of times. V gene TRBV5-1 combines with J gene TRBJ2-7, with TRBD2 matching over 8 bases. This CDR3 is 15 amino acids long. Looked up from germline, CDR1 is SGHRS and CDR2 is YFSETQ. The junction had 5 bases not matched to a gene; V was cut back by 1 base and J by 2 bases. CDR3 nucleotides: TGCGCCAGCAGCTTGAACAGCGGGGGAACCTACGAGCAGTACTTC. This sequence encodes CASSLNSGGTYEQYF.

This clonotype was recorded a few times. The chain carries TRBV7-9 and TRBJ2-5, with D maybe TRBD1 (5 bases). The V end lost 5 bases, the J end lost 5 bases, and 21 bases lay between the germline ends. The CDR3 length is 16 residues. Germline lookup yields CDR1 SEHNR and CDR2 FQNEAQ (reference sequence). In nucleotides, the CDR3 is TGTGCCAGCAGCCGAGGCAGGGAAGAGTTTCGGGAGACCCAGTACTTC. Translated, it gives CASSRGREEFRETQYF.

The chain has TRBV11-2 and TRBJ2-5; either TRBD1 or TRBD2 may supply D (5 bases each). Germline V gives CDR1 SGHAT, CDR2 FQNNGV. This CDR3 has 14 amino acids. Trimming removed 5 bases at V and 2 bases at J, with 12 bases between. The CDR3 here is CASSRWDAQETQYF. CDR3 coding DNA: TGTGCCAGCAGCCGTTGGGACGCACAAGAGACCCAGTACTTC.